These 17 T cell receptor beta chains originate from one sample sequenced in a study of blood T cell repertoires in COVID-19. Generated by immunoSEQ multiplex PCR, the TCRdb table keeps only in-frame clones and is missing some. The sample includes about 110,000 clones, roughly 70% seen only once; the top ten take roughly 2%. Sequencing used peripheral blood. All receptors come from a woman between 35 and 50 years old with acute or convalescent COVID-19.

This clone was detected once. The CDR3 sequence: CASSASGGYQETQYF. For the CDR3, the DNA is TGTGCCAGCAGTGCTAGCGGGGGGTACCAAGAGACCCAGTACTTC. The V and J genes are TRBV2 and TRBJ2-5; TRBD2 aligns across 11 bases. The V gene end was trimmed by 4 bases and the J gene end by 0 bases; junction bases not matched to a gene: 1. Germline V gene lookup returns CDR1 SNHLY and CDR2 FYNNEI. The CDR3 contains 15 residues.

The chain joins TRBV5-1 to TRBJ2-5; 9 bases are a match to TRBD1. J was trimmed by 9 bases and V by 0 bases; bases with no gene match: 12. The CDR3 length is 16 residues. CDR1 and CDR2 (germline): SGHRS, YFSETQ. The CDR3 protein is CASSLDSPGTGNPQYF. In nucleotides, the CDR3 is TGCGCCAGCAGCTTGGATTCCCCTGGGACAGGGAATCCCCAGTACTTC.

The table lists this clone with a count of one. This chain links TRBV3-1 (or the pseudogene TRBV3-2) with TRBJ1-3; D not certain. The V end lost 1 base, the J end lost 0 bases, and 10 bases lay between the germline ends. The CDR3 runs to 16 residues. Germline V CDR1 and CDR2: LGHDT, YNNKEL (reference sequence). As DNA, the CDR3 is TGTGCCAGCAGCCAAGGAGGGCCTTACTCTGGAAACACCATATATTTT. It specifies CASSQGGPYSGNTIYF.

The CDR3 is CASSLGPPTLDFYEQYF. CDR3 in DNA: TGTGCCAGCAGCTTAGGACCCCCAACCCTGGACTTCTACGAGCAGTACTTC. This rearrangement joins TRBV7-2 to TRBJ2-7; the D gene is possibly TRBD2 (5 bases). The CDR3 extends over 17 amino acids. Germline V lookup: CDR1 SGHTA, CDR2 FQGNSA. V dropped 1 base and J dropped 3 bases, with 19 bases sitting between them.

The chain uses TRBV6-1 and TRBJ1-6, with D tentatively TRBD1 (5 bases). V was cut by 1 base and J by 10 bases, with 14 bases left in between. Per the germline V gene, CDR1 is MNHNS and CDR2 is SASEGT. This CDR3 is built from 15 residues. This CDR3 is CASSEVIQAQSPLHF. CDR3 nucleotides: TGTGCCAGCAGTGAAGTTATACAGGCACAATCACCCCTCCACTTT.

The chain uses TRBV20-1 and TRBJ2-5; 9 bases line up with TRBD1. From germline, CDR1 is DFQATT and CDR2 SNEGSKA (reference sequence). This CDR3 region has 11 residues. Germline trimming cut 6 bases from V and 7 bases from J; bases unmatched to any gene: 3. The CDR3 loop reads CSAATGGTQYF. The CDR3 DNA follows: TGCAGTGCGGCGACAGGGGGGACCCAGTACTTC.

The chain employs TRBV6-5 and TRBJ1-6; D call uncertain. The germline V and J ends were trimmed by 6 bases and 13 bases, with 22 bases remaining between them. The CDR3 has 15 residues. Germline V gene sequence: CDR1 MNHEY, CDR2 SVGAGI. CDR3 in amino acids: CASRDVTTPGPPLHF. The CDR3 DNA follows: TGTGCCAGCAGAGACGTGACAACTCCAGGTCCGCCCCTCCACTTT.

The chain has TRBV4-1 and TRBJ2-3, with TRBD1 matching 8 bases. The germline gives CDR1 MGHRA, CDR2 YSYEKL. The CDR3 covers 14 residues. V lost 6 bases and J lost 10; bases outside the gene matches: 12. CDR3 nucleotides: TGCGCCAGCAGATTTTCTGACAGGGGTGATTCGCAGTATTTT. It encodes CASRFSDRGDSQYF.

The V gene is TRBV15, the J gene TRBJ2-1; 11 bases map to TRBD2. Germline V lookup: CDR1 LNHNV, CDR2 YYDKDF (reference sequence). The CDR3 has 15 amino acids. The junction had 1 base not matched to a gene; V was cut back by 0 bases and J by 6 bases. DNA for the CDR3: TGTGCCACCAGCAGAGATAGCGGGGGGGCCAATGAGCAGTTCTTC. Protein: CATSRDSGGANEQFF.

This clone was counted many times. The chain uses TRBV13 and TRBJ2-2; a weak D match, TRBD1 (6 bases). CDR1 is PRHDT, CDR2 FYEKMQ, per germline (reference sequence). V lost 6 bases, J lost 2 bases, and 10 bases lay in between. CDR3 length: 14 residues. As DNA, the CDR3 is TGTGCCAGCAGTCACAGGGATAACACCGGGGAGCTGTTTTTT. Protein: CASSHRDNTGELFF.

The rearrangement uses TRBV3-1 (or the pseudogene TRBV3-2) and TRBJ1-1; D ambiguous. The CDR3 length is 11 residues. The V and J ends lost 8 bases and 6 bases respectively, with 10 bases between them. Germline CDR1 is LGHDT and CDR2 is YNNKEL (reference sequence). The CDR3 DNA is TGTGCCAGCGGCCGGCAGGCTGAAGCTTTCTTT. It translates to CASGRQAEAFF.

The chain has TRBV18 and TRBJ1-1; D might be TRBD1 (6 bases). This CDR3 is built from 15 residues. Trimming took off 0 bases at V and 4 bases at J, with 12 bases between the two ends. Per the germline V gene, CDR1 is KGHSH and CDR2 is LQKENI. DNA for the CDR3: TGTGCCAGCTCACCACCGGCAGGGGTCGCCACTGAAGCTTTCTTT. As protein: CASSPPAGVATEAFF.

The chain is built from TRBV5-8 and TRBJ2-7, with D possibly matching TRBD1 (6 bases). The CDR3 sequence is 14 residues long. Germline V CDR1 and CDR2: SGHTS, YDEGEE. Trimming removed 6 bases at V and 2 bases at J, with 15 bases between. The CDR3, as DNA: TGTGCCAGCAACGCAGCGACAGGAACCTACGAGCAGTACTTC. Amino acids: CASNAATGTYEQYF.

This chain connects TRBV6-6 to TRBJ1-1; maybe TRBD1 (6 bases). CDR1 and CDR2 (germline): MNHNY, SVGAGI (reference sequence). Trimming took 5 bases from V and 1 from J, leaving 17 bases between them. This CDR3 contains 16 residues. CDR3 protein: CASSPTGRGSNTEAFF. In DNA, the CDR3 is TGTGCCAGCAGTCCTACAGGGAGGGGTTCGAACACTGAAGCTTTCTTT.

The chain combines TRBV19 with TRBJ2-6; D not resolved. Germline V gene lookup returns CDR1 LNHDA and CDR2 SQIVND (reference sequence). CDR3 size: 17 residues. Trimming removed 3 bases from V and 4 bases from J, with 16 bases in between. In DNA, the CDR3 is TGTGCCAGTAGTATCGCGGCCGCCGTGACCGGGGCCAACGTCCTGACTTTC. Protein product: CASSIAAAVTGANVLTF.

The chain carries TRBV11-2 and TRBJ2-2; the D is unclear. This CDR3 comprises 12 residues. The V and J ends lost 0 bases and 6 bases respectively, with 2 bases between them. CDR1 SGHAT and CDR2 FQNNGV come from the germline V gene. This chain's CDR3 is CASSLDAGELFF. In DNA form, the CDR3 reads TGTGCCAGCAGCTTAGACGCCGGGGAGCTGTTTTTT.

The J gene is TRBJ2-7, the V gene TRBV7-9; D might be TRBD2 (5 bases). Germline-derived CDR1 and CDR2 are SEHNR and FQNEAQ (reference sequence). Trimming took 5 bases from V and 3 from J, leaving 14 bases between them. CDR3 size: 14 residues. CDR3 in amino acids: CASSPSRAHYEQYF. The CDR3 nucleotides read TGTGCCAGCAGCCCGTCGCGGGCGCACTACGAGCAGTACTTC.